Presented here are 23 T cell receptor beta chains from one specimen sequenced in a study of control samples from healthy donors and cancer patients. Assay used: immunoSEQ multiplex PCR; TCRdb lists only in-frame clones, some missing. The repertoire holds 60,000 to 75,000 clones, with roughly 86% as singletons. The sample taken for sequencing was PBMCs. These receptors were obtained from a woman aged 50 to 65 with head and neck cancer.

The chain combines TRBV20-1 with TRBJ2-7; the D gene is possibly TRBD2 (6 bases). Germline values: CDR1 DFQATT, CDR2 SNEGSKA (reference sequence). Trimming removed 3 bases at V and 3 bases at J, with 12 bases between. CDR3 length: 13 amino acids. Here the CDR3 reads CSASMGLRYEQYF. Written as DNA, the CDR3 is TGCAGTGCTAGTATGGGACTTCGCTACGAGCAGTACTTC.

This chain uses TRBV3-1 (or the pseudogene TRBV3-2) with TRBJ2-7, with TRBD1 as a possible D gene (5 bases). Trimming stripped 4 bases from V and 0 bases from J, with 13 bases between. This CDR3 comprises 15 residues. Germline assignment: CDR1 LGHDT and CDR2 YNNKEL (reference sequence). This CDR3 reads CASSLIGQASYEQYF. The CDR3 DNA is TGTGCCAGCAGCCTCATAGGACAAGCCTCCTACGAGCAGTACTTC.

The V gene is TRBV7-3, the J gene TRBJ2-1, with a tentative D call TRBD2 (5 bases). The CDR3 length is 12 residues. Germline CDR1 SGHTA, CDR2 FQGTGA. V lost 1 base and J lost 10, with 8 bases in between. CDR3 sequence: CASSLNRGEQFF. The CDR3 DNA is TGTGCCAGCAGCTTAAATCGCGGGGAGCAGTTCTTC.

The chain joins TRBV19 to TRBJ1-1; D is perhaps TRBD1 (6 bases). V was clipped by 7 bases and J by 6 bases, with 15 bases between them. The CDR3 runs to 13 residues. Germline CDR1 is LNHDA and CDR2 is SQIVND (reference sequence). As DNA, the CDR3 is TGTGCCAGTACTACACAGGGCCCCTCTGAAGCTTTCTTT. It yields the protein CASTTQGPSEAFF.

The chain couples TRBV5-1 to TRBJ1-3, with 10 bases matching TRBD1. This CDR3 region has 15 residues. Germline values: CDR1 SGHRS, CDR2 YFSETQ. J gave up 2 bases and V 4 bases, and 3 bases lay outside the gene matches. In nucleotides, the CDR3 is TGCGCCAGCAGCCAAGGGACAGGGGCTGGAAACACCATATATTTT. This sequence encodes CASSQGTGAGNTIYF.

This clone was observed a few times. Here the CDR3 DNA reads TGTGCCAGCAGCGTAGGGGATCCTACTAACTATGGCTACACCTTC. It specifies CASSVGDPTNYGYTF. This chain uses TRBV9 with TRBJ1-2; D unclear. V lost 0 bases to trimming and J lost 0 bases, with 9 bases between them. Germline CDR1 is SGDLS and CDR2 is YYNGEE. This CDR3 comprises 15 residues.

The chain is built from TRBV6-5 and TRBJ2-6, with D tentatively TRBD1 or TRBD2 (5 bases each). Germline CDR1 reads MNHEY; CDR2 reads SVGAGI. The CDR3 is 13 residues long. Trimming shortened V by 8 bases and J by 0 bases, and 5 bases separated the two germline ends. The CDR3 reads CASGGSGANVLTF. The CDR3 DNA reads as TGTGCCAGCGGGGGCTCTGGGGCCAACGTCCTGACTTTC.

The chain joins TRBV2 to TRBJ2-5; possibly TRBD2 for D (6 bases). Trimming removed 7 bases at V and 2 bases at J, with 11 bases between. The germline V gene encodes CDR1 SNHLY and CDR2 FYNNEI. The CDR3 spans 13 residues. The CDR3 region is CASKKGTQETQYF. CDR3 bases: TGTGCCAGCAAGAAGGGGACTCAAGAGACCCAGTACTTC.

The table lists this clone with a count of one. The chain employs TRBV7-6 and TRBJ2-5; a weak D match, TRBD2 (5 bases). From germline, CDR1 is SGHVS and CDR2 FNYEAQ. This CDR3 is built from 15 residues. V gave up 1 base and J gave up 5 bases, with 14 bases separating them. The CDR3 nucleotides are TGTGCCAGCAGCTTAGAGTTCACCGGGGTGGAGACCCAGTACTTC. Translating it yields CASSLEFTGVETQYF.

The chain combines TRBV2 with TRBJ2-1, with a weak D call TRBD2 (6 bases). Trimming took 10 bases from V and 0 from J, leaving 7 bases between them. This CDR3 is built from 12 residues. The germline CDR1 and CDR2 sequences are SNHLY and FYNNEI. The CDR3 region has the DNA TGTGCCATGGGGGGCTCCTACAATGAGCAGTTCTTC. Amino acids: CAMGGSYNEQFF.

The chain carries TRBV2 and TRBJ2-5; perhaps D is TRBD1 or TRBD2 (6 bases each). Trimming shortened V by 2 bases and J by 5 bases, and 9 bases separated the two germline ends. This CDR3 contains 13 residues. Germline V gene data show CDR1 as SNHLY and CDR2 as FYNNEI. The CDR3, as DNA: TGTGCCAGCAGTGAATCGGGGGCGGAGACCCAGTACTTC. Translation gives CASSESGAETQYF.

This clone was observed a handful of times. The CDR3 coding sequence is TGTGCCAGCTACTCAGGTTCTCAAAATACTAACTATGGCTACACCTTC. This sequence encodes CASYSGSQNTNYGYTF. The chain recombines TRBV2 with TRBJ1-2; the D is unclear. This CDR3 region has 16 residues. Germline V CDR1 and CDR2: SNHLY, FYNNEI. The V gene lost 8 bases and the J gene lost 0 bases, with 19 bases spanning the gap.

The chain is built from TRBV27 and TRBJ1-1, with a possible D match to TRBD1 (5 bases). This CDR3 has 14 amino acids. Between the trimmed V and J ends, which lost 5 bases and 6 bases, there was a span of 16 bases. Germline assignment: CDR1 MNHEY and CDR2 SMNVEV (reference sequence). In DNA, the CDR3 is TGTGCCAGCAGTCTCACTCACAGGACCTCTGAAGCTTTCTTT. Protein sequence: CASSLTHRTSEAFF.

The rearrangement joins TRBV9 to TRBJ1-4, with TRBD1 matching over 7 bases. Trimming at V came to 4 bases and at J to 4 bases, leaving 4 bases not matched to a gene. The CDR3 extends over 14 amino acids. The germline CDR1 and CDR2 sequences are SGDLS and YYNGEE. CDR3 amino acids: CASSSGQFNEKLFF. In DNA form, the CDR3 reads TGTGCCAGCAGCTCGGGACAGTTTAATGAAAAACTGTTTTTT.

V gene TRBV6-1 combines with J gene TRBJ2-1, with D possibly matching TRBD1 (5 bases). In germline, CDR1 is MNHNS, CDR2 SASEGT. The length of the CDR3 is 15 residues. Trimming took off 2 bases at V and 8 bases at J, with 16 bases between the two ends. CDR3 sequence reads: CASSETGWGEDEQFF. The CDR3 DNA reads TGTGCCAGCAGTGAAACAGGATGGGGTGAGGATGAGCAGTTCTTC.

The chain carries TRBV19 and TRBJ2-7; 10 nucleotides align to TRBD2. CDR3 size: 15 residues. J was trimmed by 7 bases and V by 1 base; bases with no gene match: 7. Per germline, CDR1 LNHDA and CDR2 SQIVND (reference sequence). The CDR3 DNA follows: TGTGCCAGTAGTATAGTTCCTAGCGGGGGTAGTGAGCAGTACTTC. This sequence encodes CASSIVPSGGSEQYF.

The chain uses TRBV11-1 and TRBJ1-1, with TRBD1 identical over 7 bases. The CDR3 loop spans 15 amino acids. V shed 7 bases, J shed 0 bases, and the junction held 8 bases outside the gene matches. Per the germline V gene, CDR1 is SGHAT and CDR2 is FQDESV (reference sequence). CDR3: CASTRAGGMNTEAFF. DNA of the CDR3: TGTGCCAGCACCCGGGCAGGGGGGATGAACACTGAAGCTTTCTTT.

In its sample, this clone was seen a few times. The rearrangement uses TRBV27 and TRBJ2-3; the D call may be TRBD1 or TRBD2 (6 bases each). The ends were cut back, 3 bases at V and 0 bases at J, with 10 bases in the middle. CDR1 is MNHEY, CDR2 SMNVEV, per germline (reference sequence). CDR3 length: 15 residues. The CDR3 DNA reads as TGTGCCAGCAGTTTCCGGGGGCGGAGCACAGATACGCAGTATTTT. This codes for CASSFRGRSTDTQYF.

The chain recombines TRBV24-1 with TRBJ1-1; D not certain. From germline, CDR1 is KGHDR and CDR2 SFDVKD. The CDR3 extends over 11 amino acids. The DNA of the CDR3 is TGTGCTAGCACCGGGAGTTTAAAAGCTTTCTTT. Translated, it gives CASTGSLKAFF.

The rearrangement links TRBV30 to TRBJ1-1; D might be TRBD1 (6 bases). V lost 4 bases and J 0 bases, leaving 12 bases between the germline ends. Germline V gene sequence: CDR1 GTSNPN, CDR2 SVGIG (reference sequence). This CDR3 is built from 14 residues. CDR3 residues: CAWNAGHMNTEAFF. The CDR3, as DNA: TGTGCCTGGAACGCGGGACATATGAACACTGAAGCTTTCTTT.

The rearrangement joins TRBV4-3 to TRBJ1-1, with D possibly TRBD1 on 6 matching bases. The CDR3 totals 14 residues. The germline gives CDR1 LGHNA, CDR2 YSLEER. V gave up 6 bases and J gave up 8 bases, with 19 bases separating them. The CDR3 loop reads CASSQGRGSKEAFF. CDR3 nucleotides: TGCGCCAGCAGTCAGGGGAGAGGGAGTAAAGAAGCTTTCTTT.

The J gene is TRBJ1-2, the V gene TRBV27, with TRBD1 identical over 8 bases. V trimming: 5 bases; J trimming: 4 bases; junction bases outside the gene matches: 12. The germline V gene encodes CDR1 MNHEY and CDR2 SMNVEV (reference sequence). The CDR3 is 16 amino acids. CDR3 in amino acids: CASSLTGGLQLYGYTF. The CDR3, as DNA: TGTGCCAGCAGTCTAACAGGGGGACTTCAACTCTATGGCTACACCTTC.

This chain links TRBV7-8 with TRBJ2-1, with 8 bases matching TRBD2. This CDR3 has 11 amino acids. J gave up 9 bases and V 5 bases, and 0 bases lay outside the gene matches. CDR1 is SGHVS and CDR2 is FQNEAQ in the germline V gene. CDR3 sequence: CASSRGGEQFF. In DNA form, the CDR3 reads TGTGCCAGCAGCCGGGGGGGTGAGCAGTTCTTC.